The sequence of this T cell receptor beta chain was determined in a study of long-term antiretroviral therapy in people with HIV. Findings and limits, study-wide: Blood sampling spanned 2004 to 2017, possibly under older ART regimens.

Per germline, CDR1 MGHDK and CDR2 SYGVNS. V lost 5 bases and J lost 2, with 7 bases in between. The CDR3 length is 14 residues. The immunoSEQ assay was v3.0, run at survey level. The repertoire was sequenced with immunoSEQ multiplex PCR; TCRdb's copy has only in-frame clones and lacks some. The table has roughly 28,000 clones, roughly 89% seen once. For this clone: The antigen is undetermined.

The chain joins TRBV25-1 to TRBJ2-6; TRBD2 is a possible D gene (6 bases). The TCR comes from a woman aged 18 to 35 with HIV. The source material was unsorted PBMCs, sampled 1.8 years after starting antiretroviral therapy. CDR3 in amino acids: CASSSGAGANVLTF. CDR3 bases: TGTGCCAGCAGTTCGGGGGCTGGGGCCAACGTCCTGACTTTC.